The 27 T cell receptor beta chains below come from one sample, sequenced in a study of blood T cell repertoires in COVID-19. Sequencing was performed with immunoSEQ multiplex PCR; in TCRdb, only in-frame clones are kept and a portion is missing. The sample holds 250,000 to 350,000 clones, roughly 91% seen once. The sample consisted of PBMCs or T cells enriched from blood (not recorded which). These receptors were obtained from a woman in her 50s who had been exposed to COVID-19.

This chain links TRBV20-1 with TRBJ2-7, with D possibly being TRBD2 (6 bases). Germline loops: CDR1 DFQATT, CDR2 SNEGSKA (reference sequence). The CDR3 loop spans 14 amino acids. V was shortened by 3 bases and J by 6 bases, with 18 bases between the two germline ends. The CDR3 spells CSASLGRPSAEQYF. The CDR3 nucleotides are TGCAGTGCTAGTCTGGGACGCCCTAGCGCCGAGCAGTACTTC.

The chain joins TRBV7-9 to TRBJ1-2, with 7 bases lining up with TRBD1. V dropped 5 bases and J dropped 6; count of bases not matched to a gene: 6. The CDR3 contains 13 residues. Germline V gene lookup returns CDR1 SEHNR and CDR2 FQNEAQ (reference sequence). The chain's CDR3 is CASSTRRGDGYTF. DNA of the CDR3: TGTGCCAGCAGCACCCGCAGGGGGGATGGCTACACCTTC.

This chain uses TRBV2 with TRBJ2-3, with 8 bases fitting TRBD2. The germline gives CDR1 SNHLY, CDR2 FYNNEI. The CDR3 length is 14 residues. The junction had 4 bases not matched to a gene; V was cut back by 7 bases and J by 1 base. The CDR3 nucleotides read TGTGCCAGCAAGAGAGCGGGGGGCACAGATACGCAGTATTTT. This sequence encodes CASKRAGGTDTQYF.

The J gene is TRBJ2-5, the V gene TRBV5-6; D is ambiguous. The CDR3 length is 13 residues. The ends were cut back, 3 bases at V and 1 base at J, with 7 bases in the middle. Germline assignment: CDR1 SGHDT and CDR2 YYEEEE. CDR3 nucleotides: TGTGCCAGCAGCTCGAGGCCCCAAGAGACCCAGTACTTC. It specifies CASSSRPQETQYF.

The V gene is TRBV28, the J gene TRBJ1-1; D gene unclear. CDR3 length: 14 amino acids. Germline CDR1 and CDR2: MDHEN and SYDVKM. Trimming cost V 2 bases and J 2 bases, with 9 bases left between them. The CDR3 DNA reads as TGTGCCAGCAGTTTACACTCAAGAAACACTGAAGCTTTCTTT. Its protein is CASSLHSRNTEAFF.

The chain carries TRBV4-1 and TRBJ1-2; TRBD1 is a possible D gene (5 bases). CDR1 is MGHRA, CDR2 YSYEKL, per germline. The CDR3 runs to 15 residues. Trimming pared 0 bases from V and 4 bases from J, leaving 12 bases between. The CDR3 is CASSQEPGVGYGYTF. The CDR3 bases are TGCGCCAGCAGCCAAGAGCCGGGGGTCGGCTATGGCTACACCTTC.

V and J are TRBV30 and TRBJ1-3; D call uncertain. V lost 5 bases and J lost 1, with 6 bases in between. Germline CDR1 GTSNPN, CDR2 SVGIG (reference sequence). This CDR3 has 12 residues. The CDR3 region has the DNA TGTGCCTGGGGCGGTTCTGGAAACACCATATATTTT. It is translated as CAWGGSGNTIYF.

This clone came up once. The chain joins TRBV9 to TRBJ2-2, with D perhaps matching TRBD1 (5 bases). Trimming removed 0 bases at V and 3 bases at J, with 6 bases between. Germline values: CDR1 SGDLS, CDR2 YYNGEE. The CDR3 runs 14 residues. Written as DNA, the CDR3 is TGTGCCAGCAGCGTAGGACAGTACACCGGGGAGCTGTTTTTT. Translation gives CASSVGQYTGELFF.

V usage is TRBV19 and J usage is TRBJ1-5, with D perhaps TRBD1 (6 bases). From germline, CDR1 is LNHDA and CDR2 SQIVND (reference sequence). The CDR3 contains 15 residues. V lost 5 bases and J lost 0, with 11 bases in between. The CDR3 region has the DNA TGTGCCAGTAGTCTGGACAGCTATAGCAATCAGCCCCAGCATTTT. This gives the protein CASSLDSYSNQPQHF.

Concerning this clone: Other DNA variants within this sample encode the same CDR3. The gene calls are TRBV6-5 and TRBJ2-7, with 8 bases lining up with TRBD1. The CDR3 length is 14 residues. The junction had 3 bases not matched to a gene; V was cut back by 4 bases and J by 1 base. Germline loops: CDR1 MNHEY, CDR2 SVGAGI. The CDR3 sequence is CASSSGTGSYEQYF. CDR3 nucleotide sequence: TGTGCCAGCAGTTCCGGGACAGGATCCTACGAGCAGTACTTC.

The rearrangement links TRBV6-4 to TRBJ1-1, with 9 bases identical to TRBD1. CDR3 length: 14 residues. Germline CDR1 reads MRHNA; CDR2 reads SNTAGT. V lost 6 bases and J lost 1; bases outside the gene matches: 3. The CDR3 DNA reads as TGTGCCAGCAGGGGACAGGGAAGGAACACTGAAGCTTTCTTT. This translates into CASRGQGRNTEAFF.

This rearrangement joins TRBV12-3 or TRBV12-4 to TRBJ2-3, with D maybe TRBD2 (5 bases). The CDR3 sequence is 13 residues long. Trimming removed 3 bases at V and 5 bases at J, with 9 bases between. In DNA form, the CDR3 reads TGTGCCAGCAGTTTTTATCGGGGAGATACGCAGTATTTT. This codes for CASSFYRGDTQYF.

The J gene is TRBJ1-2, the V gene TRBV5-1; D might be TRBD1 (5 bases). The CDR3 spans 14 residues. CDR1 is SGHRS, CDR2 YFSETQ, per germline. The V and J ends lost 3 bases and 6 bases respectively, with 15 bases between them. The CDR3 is CASSSPGERNGYTF. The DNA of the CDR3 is TGCGCCAGCAGCTCTCCGGGGGAGCGGAATGGCTACACCTTC.

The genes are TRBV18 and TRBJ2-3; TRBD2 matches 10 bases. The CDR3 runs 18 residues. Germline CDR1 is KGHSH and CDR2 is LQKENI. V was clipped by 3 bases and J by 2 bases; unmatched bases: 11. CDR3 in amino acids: CASSPSPLAGEDTDTQYF. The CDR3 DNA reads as TGTGCCAGCTCACCGAGCCCCCTAGCGGGGGAGGACACAGATACGCAGTATTTT.

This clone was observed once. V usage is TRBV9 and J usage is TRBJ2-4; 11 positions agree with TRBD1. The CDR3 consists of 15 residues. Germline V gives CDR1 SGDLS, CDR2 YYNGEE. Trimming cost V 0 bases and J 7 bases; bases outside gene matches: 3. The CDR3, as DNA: TGTGCCAGCAGCGTAGGGACAGGGGGCCGGAACATTCAGTACTTC. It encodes CASSVGTGGRNIQYF. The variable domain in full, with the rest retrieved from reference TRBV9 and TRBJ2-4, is DSGVTQTPKHLITATGQRVTLRCSPRSGDLSVYWYQQSLDQGLQFLIQYYNGEERAKGNILERFSAQQFPDLHSELNLSSLELGDSALYFCASSVGTGGRNIQYFGAGTRLSVL.

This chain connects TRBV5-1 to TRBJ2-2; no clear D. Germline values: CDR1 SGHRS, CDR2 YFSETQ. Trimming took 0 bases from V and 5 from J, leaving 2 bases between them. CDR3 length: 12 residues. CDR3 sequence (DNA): TGCGCCAGCAGCTTGGCGACCGGGGAGCTGTTTTTT. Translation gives CASSLATGELFF.

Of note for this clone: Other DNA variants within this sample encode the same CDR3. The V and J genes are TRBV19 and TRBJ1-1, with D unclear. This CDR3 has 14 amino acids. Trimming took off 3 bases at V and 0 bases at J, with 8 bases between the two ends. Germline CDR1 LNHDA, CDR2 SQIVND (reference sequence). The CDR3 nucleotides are TGTGCCAGTAGTATGAGAGGGCTGAACACTGAAGCTTTCTTT. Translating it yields CASSMRGLNTEAFF.

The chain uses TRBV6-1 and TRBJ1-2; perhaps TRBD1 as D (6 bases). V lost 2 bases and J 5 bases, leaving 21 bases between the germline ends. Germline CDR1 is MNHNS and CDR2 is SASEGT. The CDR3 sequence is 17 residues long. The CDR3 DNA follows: TGTGCCAGCAGTGAACAGGGGTTCGGAGTCATGGGTTATGGCTACACCTTC. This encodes CASSEQGFGVMGYGYTF.

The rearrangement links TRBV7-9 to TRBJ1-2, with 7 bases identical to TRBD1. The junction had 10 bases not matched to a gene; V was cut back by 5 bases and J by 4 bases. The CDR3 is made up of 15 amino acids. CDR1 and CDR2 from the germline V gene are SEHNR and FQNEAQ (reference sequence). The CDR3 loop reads CASSLQGRMAYGYTF. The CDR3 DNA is TGTGCCAGCAGCCTACAGGGGCGGATGGCCTATGGCTACACCTTC.

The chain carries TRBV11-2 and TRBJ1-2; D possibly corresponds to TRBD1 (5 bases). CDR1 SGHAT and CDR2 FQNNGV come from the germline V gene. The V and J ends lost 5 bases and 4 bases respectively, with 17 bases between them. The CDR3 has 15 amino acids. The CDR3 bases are TGTGCCAGCAGCCCGTCAATACCGCAGGGCTATGGCTACACCTTC. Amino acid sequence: CASSPSIPQGYGYTF. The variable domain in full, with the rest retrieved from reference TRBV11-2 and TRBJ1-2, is EAGVAQSPRYKIIEKRQSVAFWCNPISGHATLYWYQQILGQGPKLLIQFQNNGVVDDSQLPKDRFSAERLKGVDSTLKIQPAKLEDSAVYLCASSPSIPQGYGYTFGSGTRLTVV.

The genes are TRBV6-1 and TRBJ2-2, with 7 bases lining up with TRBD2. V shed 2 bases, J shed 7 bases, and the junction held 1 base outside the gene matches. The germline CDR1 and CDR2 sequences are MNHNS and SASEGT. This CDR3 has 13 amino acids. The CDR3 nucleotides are TGTGCCAGCAGTGAACTAGCGGTCGGGGAGCTGTTTTTT. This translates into CASSELAVGELFF.

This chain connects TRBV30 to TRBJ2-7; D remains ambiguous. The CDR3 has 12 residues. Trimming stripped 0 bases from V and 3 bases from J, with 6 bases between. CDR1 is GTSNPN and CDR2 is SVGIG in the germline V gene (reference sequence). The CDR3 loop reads CAWSVSFYEQYF. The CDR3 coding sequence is TGTGCCTGGAGTGTGTCCTTCTACGAGCAGTACTTC.

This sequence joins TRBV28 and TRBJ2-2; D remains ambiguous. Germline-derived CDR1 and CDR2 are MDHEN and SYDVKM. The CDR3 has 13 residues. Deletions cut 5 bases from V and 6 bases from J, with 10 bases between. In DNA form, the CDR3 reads TGTGCCAGCAGTCCTTCGGTTTCCGGGGAGCTGTTTTTT. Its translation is CASSPSVSGELFF.

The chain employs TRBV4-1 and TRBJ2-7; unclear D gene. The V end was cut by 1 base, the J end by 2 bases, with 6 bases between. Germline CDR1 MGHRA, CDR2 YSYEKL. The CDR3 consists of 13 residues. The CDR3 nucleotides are TGCGCCAGCAGCCAAGGACTTCCCTACGAGCAGTACTTC. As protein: CASSQGLPYEQYF.

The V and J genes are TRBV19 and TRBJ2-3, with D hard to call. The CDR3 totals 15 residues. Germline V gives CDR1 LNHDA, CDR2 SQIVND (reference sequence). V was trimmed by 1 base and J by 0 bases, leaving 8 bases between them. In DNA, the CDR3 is TGTGCCAGTAGTATAGCAAGAGCTAGCACAGATACGCAGTATTTT. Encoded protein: CASSIARASTDTQYF.

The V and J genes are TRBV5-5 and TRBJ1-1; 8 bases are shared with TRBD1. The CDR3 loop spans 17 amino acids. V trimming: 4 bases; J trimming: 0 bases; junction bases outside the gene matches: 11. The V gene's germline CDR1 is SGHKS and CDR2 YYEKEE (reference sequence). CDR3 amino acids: CASSPTGVWSMNTEAFF. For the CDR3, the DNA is TGTGCCAGCAGCCCGACAGGGGTATGGAGCATGAACACTGAAGCTTTCTTT. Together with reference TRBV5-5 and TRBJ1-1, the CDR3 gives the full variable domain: DAGVTQSPTHLIKTRGQQVTLRCSPISGHKSVSWYQQVLGQGPQFIFQYYEKEERGRGNFPDRFSARQFPNYSSELNVNALLLGDSALYLCASSPTGVWSMNTEAFFGQGTRLTVV.

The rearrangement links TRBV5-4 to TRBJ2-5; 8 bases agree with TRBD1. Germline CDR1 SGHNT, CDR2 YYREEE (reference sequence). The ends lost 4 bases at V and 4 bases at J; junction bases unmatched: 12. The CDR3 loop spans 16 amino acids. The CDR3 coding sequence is TGTGCCAGCAGCCGACAGGGGATCACCAGGGGAGAGACCCAGTACTTC. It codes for CASSRQGITRGETQYF. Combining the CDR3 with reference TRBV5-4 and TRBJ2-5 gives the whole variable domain ETGVTQSPTHLIKTRGQQVTLRCSSQSGHNTVSWYQQALGQGPQFIFQYYREEENGRGNFPPRFSGLQFPNYSSELNVNALELDDSALYLCASSRQGITRGETQYFGPGTRLLVL.